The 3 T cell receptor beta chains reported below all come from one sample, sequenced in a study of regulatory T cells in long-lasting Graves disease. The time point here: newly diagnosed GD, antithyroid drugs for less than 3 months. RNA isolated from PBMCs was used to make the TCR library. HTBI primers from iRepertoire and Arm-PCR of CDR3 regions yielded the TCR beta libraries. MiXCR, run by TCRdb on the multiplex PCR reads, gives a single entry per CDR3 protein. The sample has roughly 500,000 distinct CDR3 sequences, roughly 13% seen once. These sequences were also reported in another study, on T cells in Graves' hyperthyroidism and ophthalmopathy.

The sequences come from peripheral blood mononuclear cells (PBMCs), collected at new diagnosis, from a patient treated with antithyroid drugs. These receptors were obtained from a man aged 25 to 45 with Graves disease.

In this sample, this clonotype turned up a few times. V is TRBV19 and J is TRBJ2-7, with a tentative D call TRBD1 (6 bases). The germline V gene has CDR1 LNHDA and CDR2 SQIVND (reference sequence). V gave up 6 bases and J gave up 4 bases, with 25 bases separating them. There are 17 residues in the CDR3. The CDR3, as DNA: TGTGCCAGTAGCAAATCGGGAATATTAGGACAGACGTACGAGCAGTACTTC. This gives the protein CASSKSGILGQTYEQYF.

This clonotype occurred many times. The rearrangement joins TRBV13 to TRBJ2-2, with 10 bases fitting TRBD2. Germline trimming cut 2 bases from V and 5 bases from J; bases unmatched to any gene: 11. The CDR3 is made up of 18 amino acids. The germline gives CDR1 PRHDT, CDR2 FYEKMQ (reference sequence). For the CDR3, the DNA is TGTGCCAGCAGCTTAAGTCTAGCGGGAGAGAGGTTGACCGGGGAGCTGTTTTTT. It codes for CASSLSLAGERLTGELFF.

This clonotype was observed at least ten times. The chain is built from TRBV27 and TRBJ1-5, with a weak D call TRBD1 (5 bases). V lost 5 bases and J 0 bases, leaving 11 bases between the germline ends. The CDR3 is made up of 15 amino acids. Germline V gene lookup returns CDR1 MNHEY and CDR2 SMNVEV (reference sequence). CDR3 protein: CASSPQGFSNQPQHF. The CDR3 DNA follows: TGTGCCAGCAGTCCCCAGGGTTTTAGCAATCAGCCCCAGCATTTT.